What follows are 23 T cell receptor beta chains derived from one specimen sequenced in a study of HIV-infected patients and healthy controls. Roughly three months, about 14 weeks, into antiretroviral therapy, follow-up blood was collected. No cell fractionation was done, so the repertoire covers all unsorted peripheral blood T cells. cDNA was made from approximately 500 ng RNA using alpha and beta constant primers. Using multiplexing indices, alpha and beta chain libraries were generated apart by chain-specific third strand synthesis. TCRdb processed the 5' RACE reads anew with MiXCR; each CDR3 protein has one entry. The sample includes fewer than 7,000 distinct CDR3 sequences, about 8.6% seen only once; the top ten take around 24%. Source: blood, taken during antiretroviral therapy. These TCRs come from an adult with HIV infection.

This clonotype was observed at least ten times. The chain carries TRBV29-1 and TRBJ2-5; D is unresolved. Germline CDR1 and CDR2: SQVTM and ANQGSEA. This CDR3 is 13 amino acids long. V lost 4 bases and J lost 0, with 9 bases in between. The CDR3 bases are TGCAGCGTTGGTGACGGCAACCAAGAGACCCAGTACTTC. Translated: CSVGDGNQETQYF.

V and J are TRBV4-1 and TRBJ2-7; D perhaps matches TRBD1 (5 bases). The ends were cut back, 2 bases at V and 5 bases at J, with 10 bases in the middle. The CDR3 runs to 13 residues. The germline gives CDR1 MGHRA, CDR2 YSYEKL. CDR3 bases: TGCGCCAGCAGCCAATACGCCAGGGACGAGCAGTACTTC. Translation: CASSQYARDEQYF.

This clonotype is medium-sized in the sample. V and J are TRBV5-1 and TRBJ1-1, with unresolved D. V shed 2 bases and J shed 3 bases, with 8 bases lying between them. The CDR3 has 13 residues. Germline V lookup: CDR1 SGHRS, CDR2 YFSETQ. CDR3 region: CASSFAGDTEAFF. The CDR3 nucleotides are TGCGCCAGCAGCTTTGCTGGGGACACTGAAGCTTTCTTT.

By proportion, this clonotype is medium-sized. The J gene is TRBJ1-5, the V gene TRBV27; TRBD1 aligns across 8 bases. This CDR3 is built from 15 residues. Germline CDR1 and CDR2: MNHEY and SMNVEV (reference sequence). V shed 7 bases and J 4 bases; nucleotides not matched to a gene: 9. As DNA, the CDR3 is TGTGCCAGCATGATCACAACAGGGGGTAATCAGCCCCAGCATTTT. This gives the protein CASMITTGGNQPQHF.

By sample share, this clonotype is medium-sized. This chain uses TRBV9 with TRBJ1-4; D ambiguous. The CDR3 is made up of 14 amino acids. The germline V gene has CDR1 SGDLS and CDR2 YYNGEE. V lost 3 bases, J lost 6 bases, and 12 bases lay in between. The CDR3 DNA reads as TGTGCCAGCAGCGCCTCCCTTGACGATGAAAAACTGTTTTTT. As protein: CASSASLDDEKLFF. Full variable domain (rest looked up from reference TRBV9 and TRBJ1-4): DSGVTQTPKHLITATGQRVTLRCSPRSGDLSVYWYQQSLDQGLQFLIQYYNGEERAKGNILERFSAQQFPDLHSELNLSSLELGDSALYFCASSASLDDEKLFFGSGTQLSVL.

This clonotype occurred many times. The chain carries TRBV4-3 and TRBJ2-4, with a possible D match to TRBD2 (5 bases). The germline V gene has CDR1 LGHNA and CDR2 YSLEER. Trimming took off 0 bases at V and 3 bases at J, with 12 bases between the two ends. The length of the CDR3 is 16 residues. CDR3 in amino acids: CASSQDSAGGKNIQYF. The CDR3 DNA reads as TGCGCCAGCAGCCAAGATTCTGCGGGCGGCAAAAACATTCAGTACTTC.

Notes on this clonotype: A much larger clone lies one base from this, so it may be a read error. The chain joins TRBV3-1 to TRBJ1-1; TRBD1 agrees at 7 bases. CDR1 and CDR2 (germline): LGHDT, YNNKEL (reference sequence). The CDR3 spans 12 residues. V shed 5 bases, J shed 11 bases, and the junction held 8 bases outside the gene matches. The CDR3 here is CASSSIGGDAFF. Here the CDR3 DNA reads TGTGCCAGCAGCTCTATAGGGGGCGACGCTTTCTTT.

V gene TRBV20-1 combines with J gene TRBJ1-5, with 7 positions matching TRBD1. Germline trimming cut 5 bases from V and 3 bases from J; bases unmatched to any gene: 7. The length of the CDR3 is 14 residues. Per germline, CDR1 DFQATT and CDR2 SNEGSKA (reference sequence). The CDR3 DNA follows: TGCAGTGCTCGGACAGGCGCGACCAATCAGCCCCAGCATTTT. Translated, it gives CSARTGATNQPQHF.

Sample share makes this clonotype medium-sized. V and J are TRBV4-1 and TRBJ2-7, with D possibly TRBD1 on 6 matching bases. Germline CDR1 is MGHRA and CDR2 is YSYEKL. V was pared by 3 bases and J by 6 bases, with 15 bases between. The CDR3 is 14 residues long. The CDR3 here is CASSHPTPGAEQYF. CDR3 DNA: TGCGCCAGCAGCCACCCCACCCCAGGGGCCGAGCAGTACTTC.

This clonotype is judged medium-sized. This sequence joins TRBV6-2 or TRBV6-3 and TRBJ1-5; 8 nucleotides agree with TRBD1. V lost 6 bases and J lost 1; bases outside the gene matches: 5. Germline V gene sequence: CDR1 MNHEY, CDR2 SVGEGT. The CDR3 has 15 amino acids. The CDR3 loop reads CASSRTGQSNQPQHF. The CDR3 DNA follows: TGTGCCAGCAGCCGGACAGGGCAGAGCAATCAGCCCCAGCATTTT.

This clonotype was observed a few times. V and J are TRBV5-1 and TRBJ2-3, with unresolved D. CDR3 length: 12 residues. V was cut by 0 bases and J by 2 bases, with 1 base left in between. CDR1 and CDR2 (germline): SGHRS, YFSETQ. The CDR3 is CASSLDTDTQYF. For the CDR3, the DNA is TGCGCCAGCAGCTTGGACACAGATACGCAGTATTTT.

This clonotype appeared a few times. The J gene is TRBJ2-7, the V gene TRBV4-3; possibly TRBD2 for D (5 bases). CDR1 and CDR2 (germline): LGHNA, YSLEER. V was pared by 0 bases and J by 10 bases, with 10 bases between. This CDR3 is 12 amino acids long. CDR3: CASSQDRGSQYF. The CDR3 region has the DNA TGCGCCAGCAGCCAAGATCGGGGATCCCAGTACTTC.

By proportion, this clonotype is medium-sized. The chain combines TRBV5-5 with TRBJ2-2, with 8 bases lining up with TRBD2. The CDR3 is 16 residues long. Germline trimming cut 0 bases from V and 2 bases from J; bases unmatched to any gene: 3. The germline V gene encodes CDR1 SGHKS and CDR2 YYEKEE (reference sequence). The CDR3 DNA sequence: TGTGCCAGCAGCTTGGAGAGCGGGAGAAACACCGGGGAGCTGTTTTTT. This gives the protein CASSLESGRNTGELFF. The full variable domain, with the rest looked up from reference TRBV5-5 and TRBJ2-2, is DAGVTQSPTHLIKTRGQQVTLRCSPISGHKSVSWYQQVLGQGPQFIFQYYEKEERGRGNFPDRFSARQFPNYSSELNVNALLLGDSALYLCASSLESGRNTGELFFGEGSRLTVL.

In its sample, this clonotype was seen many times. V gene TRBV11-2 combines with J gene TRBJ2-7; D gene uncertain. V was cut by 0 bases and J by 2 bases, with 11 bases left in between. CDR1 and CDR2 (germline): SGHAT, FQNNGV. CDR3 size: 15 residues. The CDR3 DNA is TGTGCCAGCAGCTTAGAACAGTATGAAACCTACGAGCAGTACTTC. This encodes CASSLEQYETYEQYF.

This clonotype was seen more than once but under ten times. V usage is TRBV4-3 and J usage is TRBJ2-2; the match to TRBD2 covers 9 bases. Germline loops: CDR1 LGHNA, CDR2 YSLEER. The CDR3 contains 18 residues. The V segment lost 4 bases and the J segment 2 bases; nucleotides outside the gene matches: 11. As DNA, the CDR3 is TGCGCCAGCAGCCGGGGAGTGGCGGGGGGGCCAAACACCGGGGAGCTGTTTTTT. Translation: CASSRGVAGGPNTGELFF.

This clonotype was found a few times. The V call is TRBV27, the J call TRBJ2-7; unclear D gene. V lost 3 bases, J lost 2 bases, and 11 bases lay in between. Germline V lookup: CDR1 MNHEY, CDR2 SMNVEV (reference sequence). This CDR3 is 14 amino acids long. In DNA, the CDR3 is TGTGCCAGCAGTTTTTCCCTGGGGACCTACGAGCAGTACTTC. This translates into CASSFSLGTYEQYF.

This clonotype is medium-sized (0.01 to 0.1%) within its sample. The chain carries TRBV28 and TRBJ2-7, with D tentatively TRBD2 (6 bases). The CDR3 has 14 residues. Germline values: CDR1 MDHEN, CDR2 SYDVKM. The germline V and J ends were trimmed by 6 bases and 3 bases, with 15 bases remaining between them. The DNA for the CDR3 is TGTGCCAGCAGCGGGGACTTAAAGGTCTACGAGCAGTACTTC. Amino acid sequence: CASSGDLKVYEQYF.

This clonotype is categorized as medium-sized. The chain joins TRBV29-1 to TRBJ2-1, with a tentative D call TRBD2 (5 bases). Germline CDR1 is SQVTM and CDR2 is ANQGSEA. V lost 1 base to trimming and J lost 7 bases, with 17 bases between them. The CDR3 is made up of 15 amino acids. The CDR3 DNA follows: TGCAGCGTTGAAGGGGGAGTCGCCCGAGTGAATGAGCAGTTCTTC. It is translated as CSVEGGVARVNEQFF.

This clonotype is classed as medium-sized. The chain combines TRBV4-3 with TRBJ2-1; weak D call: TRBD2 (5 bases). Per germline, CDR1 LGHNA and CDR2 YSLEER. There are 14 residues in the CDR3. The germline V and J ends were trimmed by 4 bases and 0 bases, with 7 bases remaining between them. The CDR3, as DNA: TGCGCCAGCAGCCGACGGGGCTCCTACAATGAGCAGTTCTTC. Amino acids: CASSRRGSYNEQFF.

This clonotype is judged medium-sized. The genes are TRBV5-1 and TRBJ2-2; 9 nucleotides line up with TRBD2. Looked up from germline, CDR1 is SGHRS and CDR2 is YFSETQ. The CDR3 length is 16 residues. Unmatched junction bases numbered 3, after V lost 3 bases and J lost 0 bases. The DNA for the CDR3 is TGCGCCAGCAGCTACTTAGCGGGGGCGAACACCGGGGAGCTGTTTTTT. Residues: CASSYLAGANTGELFF.

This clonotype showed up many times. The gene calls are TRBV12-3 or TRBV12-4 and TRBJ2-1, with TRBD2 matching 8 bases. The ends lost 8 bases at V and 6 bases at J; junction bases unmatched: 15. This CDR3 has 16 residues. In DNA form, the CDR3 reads TGTGCCAGCCCGACGCACATCCCGGGGGGGCCCAATGAGCAGTTCTTC. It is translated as CASPTHIPGGPNEQFF.

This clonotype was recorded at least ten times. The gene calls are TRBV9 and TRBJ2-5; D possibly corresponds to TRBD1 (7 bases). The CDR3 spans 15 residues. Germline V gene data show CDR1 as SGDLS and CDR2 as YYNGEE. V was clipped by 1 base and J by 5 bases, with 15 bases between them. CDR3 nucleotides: TGTGCCAGCAGCGTAAGGAACAGGGGAGGCGAGACCCAGTACTTC. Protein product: CASSVRNRGGETQYF.

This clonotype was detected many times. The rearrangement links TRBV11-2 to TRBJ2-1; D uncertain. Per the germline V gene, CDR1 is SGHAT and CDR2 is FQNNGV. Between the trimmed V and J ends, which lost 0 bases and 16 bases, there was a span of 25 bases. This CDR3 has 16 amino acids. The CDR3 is CASSLDHKGQSKVGFF. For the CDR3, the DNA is TGTGCCAGCAGCTTAGATCATAAGGGTCAGTCAAAGGTGGGATTCTTC.